This T cell receptor beta chain originates from a study of blood T cell repertoires in COVID-19. Donors in Cohort 3 who had recovered were those with two negative PCRs, healthcare professional clearance, or resolution of their symptoms. Trimming left V 6 bases short and J 2 bases short, with 14 bases between. In germline, CDR1 is LNHDA, CDR2 SQIVND (reference sequence). The CDR3 has 15 residues. TCRdb keeps only in-frame clones here, not all; method: immunoSEQ multiplex PCR. The sample records 250,000 to 350,000 clones, about 87% being singletons. Sequencing was done on a sample of PBMCs or T cells enriched from blood (not recorded which). The chain has TRBV19 and TRBJ1-5; no definite D call. This TCR came from a woman between 50 and 59 years old who had recovered from COVID-19. CDR3 nucleotide sequence: TGTGCCAGTAGACCCCGGGAGGCAGGCAATCAGCCCCAGCATTTT. Its translation: CASRPREAGNQPQHF.